This T cell receptor (beta chain) was sequenced during a study of blood T cell repertoires in COVID-19. The CDR3 totals 14 residues. The germline V and J ends were trimmed by 5 bases and 7 bases, with 15 bases remaining between them. Looked up from germline, CDR1 is MDHEN and CDR2 is SYDVKM. Clones were sequenced by immunoSEQ multiplex PCR, and TCRdb holds only the in-frame ones, with some missing. This repertoire shows 130,000 to 150,000 clones, over 75% found once; its top ten account for around 13%. The chain couples TRBV28 to TRBJ1-5; D is uncertain. Source material: peripheral blood. The source of this sequence is a man aged 55 to 70 with active or convalescent COVID-19. The CDR3, as DNA: TGTGCCAGCAGTCCACCTCACCCCGAGCAGCCCCAGCATTTT. It translates to CASSPPHPEQPQHF.